This T cell receptor (beta chain) was sequenced for a study of cytotoxic CD8 clonotypes in ibrutinib-treated CLL. The study's findings and limits: At ibrutinib response, clonality increased, and at progression it declined back toward baseline. Relative to age-matched healthy donors, clonality at baseline was higher, and it tracked circulating CD8+ T-cell counts.

A word on this clone: As yet, its antigen is unknown.

Generated by immunoSEQ multiplex PCR, the TCRdb table keeps only in-frame clones and is missing some. This table holds approximately 160,000 clones, 70% to 90% found once. From germline, CDR1 is MNHEY and CDR2 SVGAGI. This CDR3 comprises 13 residues. Trimming stripped 0 bases from V and 8 bases from J, with 10 bases between. The material sequenced was PBMCs, taken at disease progression, from a patient treated with ibrutinib. The sequence was obtained from a human donor with chronic lymphocytic leukemia. The V and J genes are TRBV6-5 and TRBJ1-2; unclear D gene. DNA for the CDR3: TGTGCCAGCAGTTACTCGAGAAATCAAGGCTACACCTTC. Translating it yields CASSYSRNQGYTF.